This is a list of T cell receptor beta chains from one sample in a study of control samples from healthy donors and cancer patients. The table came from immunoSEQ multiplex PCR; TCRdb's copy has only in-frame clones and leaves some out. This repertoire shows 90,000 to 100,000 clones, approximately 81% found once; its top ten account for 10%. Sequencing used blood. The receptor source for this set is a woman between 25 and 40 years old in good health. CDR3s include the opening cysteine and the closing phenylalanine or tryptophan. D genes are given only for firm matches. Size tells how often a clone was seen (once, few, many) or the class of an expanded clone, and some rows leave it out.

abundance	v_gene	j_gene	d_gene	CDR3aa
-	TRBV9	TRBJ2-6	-	CASSEALPGANVLTF
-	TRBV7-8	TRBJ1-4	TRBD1	CASSPTGQNEKLFF
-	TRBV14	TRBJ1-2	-	CASSQGRHGYTF
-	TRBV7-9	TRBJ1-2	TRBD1	CASSSPTGRLYGYTF
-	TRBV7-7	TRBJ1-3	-	CASSLGGSGNTIYF
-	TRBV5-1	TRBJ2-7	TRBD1	CASSNRDRGNEQYF
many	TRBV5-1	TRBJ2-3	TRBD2	CASSLVGLAGTDTQYF
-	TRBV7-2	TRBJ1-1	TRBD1	CASSLRTGVPLNTEAFF
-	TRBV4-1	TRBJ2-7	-	CASSQEEGVSYEQYF
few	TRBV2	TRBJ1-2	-	CASSEGRDVYGYTF
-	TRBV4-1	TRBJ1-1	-	CASSPLVYTEAFF
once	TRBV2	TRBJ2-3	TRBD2	CASKSGGRDTQYF
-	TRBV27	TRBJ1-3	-	CASSGRSSGNTIYF
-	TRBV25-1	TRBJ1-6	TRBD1	CASSGTGGGSPLHF
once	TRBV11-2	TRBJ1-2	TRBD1	CASSLGQGVRGYTF
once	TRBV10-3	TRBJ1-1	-	CAISLSLGSMNTEAFF
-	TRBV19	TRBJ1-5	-	CASTNDGAQHF
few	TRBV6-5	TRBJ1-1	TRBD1	CASSSRYKTGKTEAFF
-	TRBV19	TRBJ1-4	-	CASSIEQGQSEKLFF
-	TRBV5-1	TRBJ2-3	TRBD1	CASSLAGTGGARDTQYF
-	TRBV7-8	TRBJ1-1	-	CASSLVLSPMGEAFF
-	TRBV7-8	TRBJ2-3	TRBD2	CASSTETSGVSTDTQYF
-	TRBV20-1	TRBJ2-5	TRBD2	CSASQGTSGGRETQYF
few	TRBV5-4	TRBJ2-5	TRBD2	CASSLERGPGTQYF
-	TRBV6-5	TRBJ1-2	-	CASHQGKSNYGYTF
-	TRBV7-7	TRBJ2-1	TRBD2	CASSSSRAGTSGSDEQFF
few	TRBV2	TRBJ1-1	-	CASSEVRGATEAFF
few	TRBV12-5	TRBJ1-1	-	CASGFGGIVAEAFF
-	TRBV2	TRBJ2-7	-	CASSRGQTYEQYF
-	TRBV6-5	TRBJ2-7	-	CASSWTSSSYEQYF
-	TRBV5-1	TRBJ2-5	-	CASSLTSGVRETQYF
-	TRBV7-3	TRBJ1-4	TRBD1	CASSGAGQSGKLFF